This record looks at one T cell receptor (beta chain) sequence and its context. No antigen is known for it. The sample holds no much larger clone one base away, and base qualities are not on file. Relative to germline, V is 0 bases shorter and J is 8 bases shorter, with 7 bases between their ends. There are 12 amino acids in the CDR3, from cysteine to phenylalanine inclusive. Only the CDR3 region is kept as DNA, spanning 36 bases read in frame from base 1. Via the germline V gene, CDR1 is LGHNA and CDR2 YSLEER. To sequence the TCRbeta CDR3 region, genomic DNA was isolated from the sorted cells. TCRbeta CDR3 regions were sequenced using the immunoSEQ Assay. TCRdb's version of the immuneACCESS table is confined to in-frame rearrangements and falls short of the full clone set. An unresolved V gene accounts for under half of the shortfall where checked; the remainder is of unknown origin. The sample data list around 100,000 clones, and approximately 95% of these were observed just once. The ten biggest clones cover around 2% of the sample.

This sample is drawn from a study of OX40 agonist ivuxolimab in advanced cancers. In the study overall: Ivuxolimab was a fully human IgG2 agonistic monoclonal antibody targeting the costimulatory receptor OX40 (CD134). Intravenous ivuxolimab was administered to patients every 2 weeks at six dose levels: 0.01, 0.1, 0.3, 1.5, 3 and 10 mg/kg. Of the approximately 50 dose-escalation patients, hepatocellular carcinoma was present in around 20, melanoma in approximately 15, renal cell carcinoma in 9 and head and neck cancer in 9. A male proportion of around 83% and a mean age of about 60 years, ranging from about 23 to 90, were recorded for the dose-escalation cohort. Patients were allowed to have had prior anti-PD-1, anti-PD-L1 or anti-CTLA-4 therapy, and approximately 40% of the dose-escalation patients had previously received checkpoint inhibitors. Partial responses occurred in three dose-escalation patients: two with cutaneous melanoma and one with hepatocellular carcinoma. Peripheral TCRbeta sequencing aimed to test whether ivuxolimab altered TCR sequence diversity and caused clonal T-cell expansion. The paper describes the monotherapy dose-escalation part (N ≈ 52 patients) of the phase I trial of ivuxolimab.

The trial excluded patients who had a history of autoimmune disease or were on systemic immunosuppression. Peripheral blood for TCR sequencing was collected from all dose cohorts at baseline, on cycle 4 day 1, and on cycle 7 day 1. The samples were drawn from a first-in-human, open-label, multicenter phase I dose-escalation trial of ivuxolimab. The trial enrolled adults with locally advanced or metastatic head and neck squamous cell, hepatocellular, melanoma or renal cell carcinoma. Before TCR sequencing, CD4+ and CD8+ T cells were separately sorted from peripheral blood. Paper-wide results and their limitations: At doses of 0.1 to 3.0 mg/kg, clonal expansion of both CD4+ and CD8+ blood T cells was observed from baseline to week 6. Low levels of normalized T-cell clonal expansion were also seen in some patients who did not respond. On average, CD8+ T cells showed more expanded clones than CD4+ T cells after ivuxolimab. In the 0.1-3.0 mg/kg groups, partial responders were among the patients with the lowest normalized peripheral clonal expansion, particularly in CD8+ T cells. The antigen specificity of the peripheral T cells that underwent clonal expansion was not determined.

The sequencing here drew on CD4+ or CD8+ T cells sorted from blood, taken in a trial of the OX40 agonist ivuxolimab. This sequence originates from an adult with an advanced solid tumor such as melanoma, head and neck, liver or kidney cancer. Rearrangement joined TRBV4-3 to TRBJ1-1, with no confident D gene call. The encoded CDR3 is CASSQDNGEAFF. The DNA sequence reads TGCGCCAGCAGCCAAGATAACGGCGAAGCTTTCTTT.